This T cell receptor (beta chain) is drawn from a study of T cell responses to AZD1222 COVID-19 vaccine. Clones were sequenced by immunoSEQ multiplex PCR, and TCRdb holds only the in-frame ones, with some missing. The table has approximately 150,000 clones, roughly 87% seen once. The receptor was derived from an adult who received the AZD1222 COVID-19 vaccine. Sequencing was performed on peripheral blood, taken 28 days after the second AZD1222 dose.

CDR3 loop: CASSPTVERGYTF. The CDR3 DNA reads TGTGCCAGCAGTCCGACAGTCGAGCGAGGCTACACCTTC. V usage is TRBV6-5 and J usage is TRBJ1-2; weak D call: TRBD1 (5 bases). CDR3 size: 13 residues. In germline, CDR1 is MNHEY, CDR2 SVGAGI. V shed 5 bases and J shed 8 bases, with 15 bases lying between them.